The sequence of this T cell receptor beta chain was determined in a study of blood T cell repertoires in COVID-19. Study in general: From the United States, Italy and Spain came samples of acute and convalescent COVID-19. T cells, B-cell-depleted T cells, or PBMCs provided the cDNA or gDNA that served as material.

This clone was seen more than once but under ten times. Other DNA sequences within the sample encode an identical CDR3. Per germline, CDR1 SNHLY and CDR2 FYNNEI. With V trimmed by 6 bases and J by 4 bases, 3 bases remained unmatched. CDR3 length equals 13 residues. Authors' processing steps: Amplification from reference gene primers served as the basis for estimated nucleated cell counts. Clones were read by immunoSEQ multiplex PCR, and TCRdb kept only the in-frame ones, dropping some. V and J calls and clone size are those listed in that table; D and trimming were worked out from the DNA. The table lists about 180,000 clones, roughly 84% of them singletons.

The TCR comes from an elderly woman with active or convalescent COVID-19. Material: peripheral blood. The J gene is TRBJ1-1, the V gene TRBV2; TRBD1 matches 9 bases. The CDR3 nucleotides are TGTGCCAGCAGCCTACAGGGGGCCACTGAAGCTTTCTTT. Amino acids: CASSLQGATEAFF.